This TCR beta chain was sequenced during a study of cytomegalovirus exposure and HLA in healthy donors. Overall study: Sequencing of 150 million to 200 million T cells in an earlier analysis found 100 million to 140 million unique TCR beta sequences.

Broader study findings: Despite most TCR sequences being rare, some public TCRs occurred in many donors. CMV antigen specificity was confirmed in vitro for a few CMV-associated chains. The authors judged a highly shared variant cluster likely a sequencing artifact.

In the PCR, 60 Vbeta and 13 Jbeta primers were used. Sequencing was performed with immunoSEQ multiplex PCR; in TCRdb, only in-frame clones are kept and a portion is missing. Here the sample spans more than 85,000 clones, 65% to 85% being singletons. Notes on this clone: Its specificity is unknown.

This CDR3 region has 15 residues. V lost 0 bases and J 0 bases, leaving 7 bases between the germline ends. Germline CDR1 is SGDLS and CDR2 is YYNGEE. The sample consisted of PBMCs. The origin of this receptor is a male donor in good health and CMV-seronegative. This chain uses TRBV9 with TRBJ2-1; D ambiguous. The CDR3 reads CASSVEWSSYNEQFF. CDR3 DNA sequence: TGTGCCAGCAGCGTAGAGTGGAGCTCCTACAATGAGCAGTTCTTC.